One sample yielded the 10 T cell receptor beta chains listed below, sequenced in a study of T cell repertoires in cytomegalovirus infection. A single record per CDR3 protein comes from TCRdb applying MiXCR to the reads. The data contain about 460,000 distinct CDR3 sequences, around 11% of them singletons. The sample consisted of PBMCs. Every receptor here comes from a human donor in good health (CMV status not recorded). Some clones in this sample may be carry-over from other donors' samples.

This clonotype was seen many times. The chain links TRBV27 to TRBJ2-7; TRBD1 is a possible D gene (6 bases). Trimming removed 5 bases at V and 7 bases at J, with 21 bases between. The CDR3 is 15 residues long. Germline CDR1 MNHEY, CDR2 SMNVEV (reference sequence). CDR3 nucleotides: TGTGCCAGCAGTAACGACAGGCGCCCCGTTGTAGAGCAGTACTTC. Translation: CASSNDRRPVVEQYF.

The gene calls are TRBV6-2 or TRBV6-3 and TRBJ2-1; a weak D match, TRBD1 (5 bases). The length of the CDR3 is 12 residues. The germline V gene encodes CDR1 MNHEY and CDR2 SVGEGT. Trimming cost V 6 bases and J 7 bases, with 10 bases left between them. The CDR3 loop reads CASSQNRNEQFF. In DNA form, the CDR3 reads TGTGCCAGCAGCCAGAACAGGAATGAGCAGTTCTTC.

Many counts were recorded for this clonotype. This CDR3 reads CASSPGTSGGRDTQYF. The CDR3 DNA reads as TGTGCCAGCAGTCCGGGGACTAGCGGGGGAAGAGATACGCAGTATTTT. V and J are TRBV27 and TRBJ2-3, with TRBD2 identical over 14 bases. The V segment lost 5 bases and the J segment 5 bases; nucleotides outside the gene matches: 6. The CDR3 sequence is 16 residues long. Germline CDR1 reads MNHEY; CDR2 reads SMNVEV (reference sequence).

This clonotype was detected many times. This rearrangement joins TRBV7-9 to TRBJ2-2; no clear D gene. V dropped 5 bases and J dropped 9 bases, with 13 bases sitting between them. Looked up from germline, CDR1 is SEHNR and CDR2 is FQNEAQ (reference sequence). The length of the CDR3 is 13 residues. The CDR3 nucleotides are TGTGCCAGCAGCCTCGAGGCAGCGAGGGAGCTGTTTTTT. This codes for CASSLEAARELFF.

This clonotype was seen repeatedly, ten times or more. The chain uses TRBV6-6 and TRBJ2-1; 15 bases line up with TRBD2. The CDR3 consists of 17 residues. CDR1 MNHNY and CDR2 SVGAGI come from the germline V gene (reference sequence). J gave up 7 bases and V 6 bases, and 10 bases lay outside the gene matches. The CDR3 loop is CASSFNIGTSGRNEQFF. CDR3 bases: TGTGCCAGCAGCTTTAACATCGGGACTAGCGGGAGGAATGAGCAGTTCTTC.

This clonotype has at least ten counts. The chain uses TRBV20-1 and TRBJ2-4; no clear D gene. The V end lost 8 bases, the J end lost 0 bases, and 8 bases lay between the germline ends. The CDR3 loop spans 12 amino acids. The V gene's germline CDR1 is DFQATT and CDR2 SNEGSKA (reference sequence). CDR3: CSPLPAKNIQYF. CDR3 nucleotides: TGCAGTCCCCTTCCAGCCAAAAACATTCAGTACTTC.

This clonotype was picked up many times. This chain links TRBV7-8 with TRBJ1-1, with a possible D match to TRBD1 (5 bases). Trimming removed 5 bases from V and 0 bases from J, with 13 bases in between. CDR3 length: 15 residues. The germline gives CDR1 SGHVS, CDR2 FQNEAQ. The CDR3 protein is CASSPRGGMNTEAFF. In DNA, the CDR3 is TGTGCCAGCAGCCCGCGGGGGGGTATGAACACTGAAGCTTTCTTT. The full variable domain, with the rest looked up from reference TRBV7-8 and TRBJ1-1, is GAGVSQSPRYKVAKRGQDVALRCDPISGHVSLFWYQQALGQGPEFLTYFQNEAQLDKSGLPSDRFFAERPEGSVSTLKIQRTQQEDSAVYLCASSPRGGMNTEAFFGQGTRLTVV.

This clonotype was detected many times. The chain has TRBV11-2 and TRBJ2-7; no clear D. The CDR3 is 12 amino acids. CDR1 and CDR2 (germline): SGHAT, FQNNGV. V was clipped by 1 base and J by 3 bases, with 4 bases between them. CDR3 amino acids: CASSLALYEQYF. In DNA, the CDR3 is TGTGCCAGCAGCTTAGCACTCTACGAGCAGTACTTC.

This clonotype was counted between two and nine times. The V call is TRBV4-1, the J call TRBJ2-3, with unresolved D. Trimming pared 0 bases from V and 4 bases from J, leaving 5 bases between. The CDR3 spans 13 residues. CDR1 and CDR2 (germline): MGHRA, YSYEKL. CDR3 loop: CASSQEDADTQYF. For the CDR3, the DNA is TGCGCCAGCAGCCAAGAAGATGCAGATACGCAGTATTTT.

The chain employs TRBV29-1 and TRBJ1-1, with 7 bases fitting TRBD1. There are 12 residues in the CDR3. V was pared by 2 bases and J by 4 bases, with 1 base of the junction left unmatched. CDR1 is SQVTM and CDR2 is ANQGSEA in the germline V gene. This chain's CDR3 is CSVEQGGTEAFF. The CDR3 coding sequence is TGCAGCGTTGAACAGGGGGGCACTGAAGCTTTCTTT.